The rows below give T cell receptor beta chains drawn from one sample of a study of radiotherapy plus CTLA-4 blockade in lung cancer. Clones were read by immunoSEQ multiplex PCR, and TCRdb kept only the in-frame ones, dropping some. The sample contains about 45,000 clones, roughly 73% of which appear only once. The sequences come from peripheral blood, collected from a patient treated with radiotherapy plus ipilimumab. The receptors originated from a human donor with non-small cell lung cancer who had a complete response to radiotherapy plus ipilimumab. CDR3s include the opening cysteine and the closing phenylalanine or tryptophan. D genes are given only for firm matches. The size of a clone is reported for some rows only, either as once, few or many, or as a class for expanded clones.

V gene: TRBV30
D gene: NA
J gene: TRBJ1-2
CDR3 length: 12
clone size: few
CDR3 protein: CAWNRANYGYTF
CDR3 DNA: TGTGCCTGGAACAGGGCTAACTATGGCTACACCTTC

V gene: TRBV11-2
D gene: NA
J gene: TRBJ2-3
CDR3 length: 15
clone size: NA
CDR3 protein: CASSLEATSTDTQYF
CDR3 DNA: TGTGCCAGCAGCTTAGAGGCGACAAGCACAGATACGCAGTATTTT

V gene: TRBV7-6
D gene: NA
J gene: TRBJ2-7
CDR3 length: 15
clone size: NA
CDR3 protein: CASSLEQGGPYEQYF
CDR3 DNA: TGTGCCAGCAGCTTAGAACAGGGAGGGCCATACGAGCAGTACTTC

V gene: TRBV18
D gene: NA
J gene: TRBJ2-6
CDR3 length: 16
clone size: NA
CDR3 protein: CASSPPERAGANVLTF
CDR3 DNA: TGTGCCAGCTCACCACCGGAGAGGGCCGGGGCCAACGTCCTGACTTTC

V gene: TRBV11-2
D gene: NA
J gene: TRBJ1-1
CDR3 length: 14
clone size: NA
CDR3 protein: CASSFGGLGTEAFF
CDR3 DNA: TGTGCCAGCAGCTTTGGGGGGTTGGGTACTGAAGCTTTCTTT

V gene: TRBV7-6
D gene: NA
J gene: TRBJ2-5
CDR3 length: 14
clone size: NA
CDR3 protein: CASSLGLALETQYF
CDR3 DNA: TGTGCCAGCAGCTTAGGCCTAGCCTTGGAGACCCAGTACTTC

V gene: TRBV18
D gene: TRBD1
J gene: TRBJ2-7
CDR3 length: 14
clone size: NA
CDR3 protein: CASSPGQGHNEQYF
CDR3 DNA: TGTGCCAGCTCACCCGGACAGGGTCACAACGAGCAGTACTTC

V gene: TRBV4-1
D gene: TRBD1
J gene: TRBJ1-2
CDR3 length: 16
clone size: NA
CDR3 protein: CASSPGTGKLTYGYTF
CDR3 DNA: TGCGCCAGCAGCCCGGGGACAGGGAAACTTACCTATGGCTACACCTTC

V gene: TRBV4-1
D gene: TRBD2
J gene: TRBJ2-3
CDR3 length: 16
clone size: NA
CDR3 protein: CASSQETSGHTDTQYF
CDR3 DNA: TGCGCCAGCAGCCAAGAGACTAGCGGTCACACAGATACGCAGTATTTT

V gene: TRBV9
D gene: NA
J gene: TRBJ2-3
CDR3 length: 16
clone size: few
CDR3 protein: CASSVTDFSSTDTQYF
CDR3 DNA: TGTGCCAGCAGTGTTACGGACTTTTCTAGCACAGATACGCAGTATTTT

V gene: TRBV10-3
D gene: NA
J gene: TRBJ2-1
CDR3 length: 12
clone size: NA
CDR3 protein: CAISEYSNEQFF
CDR3 DNA: TGTGCCATCAGTGAGTATAGCAATGAGCAGTTCTTC